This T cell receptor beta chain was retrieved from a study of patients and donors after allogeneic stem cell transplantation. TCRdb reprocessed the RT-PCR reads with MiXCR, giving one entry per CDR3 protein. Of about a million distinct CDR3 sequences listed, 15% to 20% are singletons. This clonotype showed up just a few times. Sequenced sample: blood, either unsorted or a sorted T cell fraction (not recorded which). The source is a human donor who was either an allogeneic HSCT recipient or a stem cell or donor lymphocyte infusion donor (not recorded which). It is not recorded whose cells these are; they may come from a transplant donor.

CDR3 in amino acids: CASSQNPGATGELFF. CDR3 in DNA: TGCGCCAGCAGCCAGAATCCTGGTGCCACCGGGGAGCTGTTTTTT. This chain uses TRBV4-3 with TRBJ2-2, with D hard to call. This CDR3 is built from 15 residues. Trimming removed 3 bases at V and 4 bases at J, with 12 bases between. Germline CDR1 LGHNA, CDR2 YSLEER.